The rows below give T cell receptor beta chains drawn from one sample of a study of blood T cell repertoires in COVID-19. This table comes from immunoSEQ multiplex PCR, and its TCRdb copy is limited to in-frame clones, with some not included. The sample consists of 99,000 or so clones, 80% to 90% of them appearing once. The sequenced sample was peripheral blood. These receptors were taken from a man in his fifties with acute or convalescent COVID-19. Each CDR3 is given with its conserved first and last residue. D genes are given only for firm matches. Clone size is shown for a subset of rows, as once, few, many or a class of expanded clone.

clone size	V gene	D gene	J gene	CDR3 DNA	CDR3 protein
.	TRBV28	TRBD1	TRBJ2-7	TGTGCCAGCACGACGGACAGGGCTCAGCAGTACTTC	CASTTDRAQQYF
once	TRBV24-1	TRBD1	TRBJ1-1	TGTGCCACCAGCAGGACAGGGGCGGACACTGAAGCTTTCTTT	CATSRTGADTEAFF
.	TRBV5-1	.	TRBJ1-2	TGCGCCAGCAGCTTGGGGTTCTCCGGGGATGGCTACACCTTC	CASSLGFSGDGYTF
.	TRBV12-3/TRBV12-4	.	TRBJ1-5	TGTGCCAGCAGTTTGCAGAGCAATCAGCCCCAGCATTTT	CASSLQSNQPQHF
.	TRBV6-5	TRBD2	TRBJ2-2	TGTGCCAGCAGTTGGGGGGGGTTGAACACCGGGGAGCTGTTTTTT	CASSWGGLNTGELFF
.	TRBV2	TRBD2	TRBJ2-2	TGTGCCAGCAGTGAGGCTCTAGCGGGAGAATTGACCGGGGAGCTGTTTTTT	CASSEALAGELTGELFF
.	TRBV15	TRBD2	TRBJ2-5	TGTGCCACCAGTTCCCGGGGGGGGGAGACCCAGTACTTC	CATSSRGGETQYF
few	TRBV4-1	.	TRBJ2-1	TGCGCCAGCAGCTTCGCAAGGGGTACCCATGAGCAGTTCTTC	CASSFARGTHEQFF
.	TRBV19	TRBD2	TRBJ2-7	TGTGCCAGTAGTCGGACTAGCGGGAGGGCCATGGACGAGCAGTACTTC	CASSRTSGRAMDEQYF
once	TRBV19	TRBD1	TRBJ1-4	TGTGCCAGTAGTCCTCGGACAGGGGGCACAACTAATGAAAAACTGTTTTTT	CASSPRTGGTTNEKLFF
once	TRBV5-1	.	TRBJ2-7	TGCGCCAGCAGCTTTGAGGAAAGCTCCTACGAGCAGTACTTC	CASSFEESSYEQYF
.	TRBV7-9	TRBD1	TRBJ1-3	TGTGCCAGCAGCTTCCCGGACAGGGTCGTCAACACCATATATTTT	CASSFPDRVVNTIYF
.	TRBV4-2	TRBD2	TRBJ2-1	TGTGCCAGCAGCCACGGGGGAGCGGGAGACAATGAGCAGTTCTTC	CASSHGGAGDNEQFF
.	TRBV5-4	TRBD1	TRBJ2-5	TGTGCCAGCAGCGTCCCGGGACAGGGGATGGAGACCCAGTACTTC	CASSVPGQGMETQYF
.	TRBV5-1	.	TRBJ2-2	TGCGCCAGCTCGGGACAGAACACCGGGGAGCTGTTTTTT	CASSGQNTGELFF
.	TRBV6-5	TRBD1	TRBJ1-2	TGTGCCAGCAGTTACTCCGTGACAGGGACTCATGGCTACACCTTC	CASSYSVTGTHGYTF
.	TRBV7-8	TRBD2	TRBJ2-7	TGTGCCAGCAGCGCGGGGGGGGCTACCTACGAGCAGTACTTC	CASSAGGATYEQYF
few	TRBV28	TRBD2	TRBJ2-1	TGTGCCAGCACTCCAGGTCCTAGCGGGAGCAATGAGCAGTTCTTC	CASTPGPSGSNEQFF
.	TRBV7-8	.	TRBJ2-1	TGTGCCAGCAGCGTGACTGAAGAGCAGTTCTTC	CASSVTEEQFF
.	TRBV18	.	TRBJ1-6	TGTGCCAGCTCACCAGGACAACTTGGTGGGTCGGCCCTCCACTTT	CASSPGQLGGSALHF
.	TRBV18	.	TRBJ2-7	TGTGCCAGCTCACCACTTATGGGGGCCGACGAGCAGTACTTC	CASSPLMGADEQYF
.	TRBV27	.	TRBJ2-6	TGTGCCAGCAGCCACAACTCTGGGGCCAACGTCCTGACTTTC	CASSHNSGANVLTF
.	TRBV11-2	TRBD1	TRBJ1-3	TGTGCCAGCAGCTTAGCGAAGACAGGGACTGGAAACACCATATATTTT	CASSLAKTGTGNTIYF
.	TRBV18	.	TRBJ2-1	TGTGCCAGCTCACCTCACTCGGAGGGTGAGCAGTTCTTC	CASSPHSEGEQFF
.	TRBV9	TRBD2	TRBJ2-2	TGTGCCAGCAGCGCGACGGCGGGAGGGTTCAGAACCGGGGAGCTGTTTTTT	CASSATAGGFRTGELFF
.	TRBV24-1	TRBD2	TRBJ2-1	TGTGCCACCAGTCAAAGCGGGAGCCCCAATGAGCAGTTCTTC	CATSQSGSPNEQFF
.	TRBV2	.	TRBJ2-1	TGTGCCAGCAGCACGGACTCTTACAATGAGCAGTTCTTC	CASSTDSYNEQFF
.	TRBV6-6	TRBD1	TRBJ1-5	TGTGCCAGCAGTTACGAGACAGGGGGCCGGCAGCCCCAGCATTTT	CASSYETGGRQPQHF
.	TRBV10-2	TRBD2	TRBJ2-3	TGCGCCAGCAGTGATGCGGGAGGCACAGATACGCAGTATTTT	CASSDAGGTDTQYF